The present T cell receptor beta chain was sequenced within a study of shared clonotypes between healthy human individuals. About this clone itself: Its antigen is not identified.

Study-level results: Non-shared clonotypes showed lower generation probabilities than clonotypes common to all four donors.

The ends lost 3 bases at V and 6 bases at J; junction bases unmatched: 14. Germline CDR1 MDHEN, CDR2 SYDVKM. The CDR3 sequence is 17 residues long. For each subset, genomic DNA was distributed in equal portions over several immunoSEQ plates. Libraries were prepared by immunoSEQ multiplex PCR; TCRdb keeps only in-frame clonotypes and omits some of them. The sample has more than 1,200,000 clones, around 98.5% seen once; the top ten hold roughly 0.36%. This chain joins TRBV28 and TRBJ2-7; 10 bases match TRBD2. This sequence originates from a man aged 25 to 40 in good health. The sequencing input was naive CD4+ T cells sorted from blood. Regarding subset: CD45RA+ positively selected. CDR3 amino acids: CASSFSTSGRAYPEQYF. The CDR3 bases are TGTGCCAGCAGTTTCTCGACAAGCGGGAGGGCCTATCCCGAGCAGTACTTC.